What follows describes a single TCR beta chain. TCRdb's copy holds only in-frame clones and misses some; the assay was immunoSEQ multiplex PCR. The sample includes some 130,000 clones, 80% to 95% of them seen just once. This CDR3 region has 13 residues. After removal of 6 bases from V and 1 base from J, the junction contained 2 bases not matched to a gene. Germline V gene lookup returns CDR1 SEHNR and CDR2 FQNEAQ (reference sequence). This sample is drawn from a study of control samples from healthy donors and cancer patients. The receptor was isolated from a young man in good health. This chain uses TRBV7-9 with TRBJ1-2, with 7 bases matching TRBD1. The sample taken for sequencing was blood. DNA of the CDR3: TGTGCCAGCAGTGGGACAGTTAACTATGGCTACACCTTC. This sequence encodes CASSGTVNYGYTF.